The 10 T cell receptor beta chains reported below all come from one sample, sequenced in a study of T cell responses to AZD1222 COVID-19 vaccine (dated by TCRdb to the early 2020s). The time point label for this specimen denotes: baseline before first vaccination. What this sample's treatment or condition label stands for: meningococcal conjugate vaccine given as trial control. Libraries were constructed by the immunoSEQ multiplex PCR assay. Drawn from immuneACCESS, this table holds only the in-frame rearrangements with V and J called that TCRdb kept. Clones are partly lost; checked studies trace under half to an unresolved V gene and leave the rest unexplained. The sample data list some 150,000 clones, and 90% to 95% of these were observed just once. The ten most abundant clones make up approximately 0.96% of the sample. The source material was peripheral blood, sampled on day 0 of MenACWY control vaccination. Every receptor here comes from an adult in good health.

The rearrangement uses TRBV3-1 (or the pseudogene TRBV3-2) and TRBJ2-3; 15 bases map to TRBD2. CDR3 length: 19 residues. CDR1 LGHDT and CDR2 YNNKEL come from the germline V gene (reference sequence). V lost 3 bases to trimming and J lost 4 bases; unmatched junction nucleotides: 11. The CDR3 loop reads CASSQGTSGRKVVADTQYF. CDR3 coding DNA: TGTGCCAGCAGCCAGGGGACTAGCGGGAGGAAGGTGGTGGCAGATACGCAGTATTTT.

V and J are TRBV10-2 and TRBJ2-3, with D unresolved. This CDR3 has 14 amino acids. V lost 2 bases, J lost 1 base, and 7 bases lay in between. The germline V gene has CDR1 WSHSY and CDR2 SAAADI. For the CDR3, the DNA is TGCGCCAGCAGTGAGCTTTCACGCACAGATACGCAGTATTTT. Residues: CASSELSRTDTQYF.

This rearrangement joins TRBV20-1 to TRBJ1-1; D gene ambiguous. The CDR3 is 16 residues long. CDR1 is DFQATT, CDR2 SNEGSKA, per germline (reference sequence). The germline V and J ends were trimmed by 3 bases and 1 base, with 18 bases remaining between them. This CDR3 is CSASKPESAGNTEAFF. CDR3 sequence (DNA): TGCAGTGCTAGTAAGCCCGAATCGGCCGGGAACACTGAAGCTTTCTTT.

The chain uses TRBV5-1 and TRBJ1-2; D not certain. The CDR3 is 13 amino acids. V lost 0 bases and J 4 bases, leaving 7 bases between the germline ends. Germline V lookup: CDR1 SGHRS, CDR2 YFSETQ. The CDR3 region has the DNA TGCGCCAGCAGCTTGGACAGCATCTATGGCTACACCTTC. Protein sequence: CASSLDSIYGYTF.

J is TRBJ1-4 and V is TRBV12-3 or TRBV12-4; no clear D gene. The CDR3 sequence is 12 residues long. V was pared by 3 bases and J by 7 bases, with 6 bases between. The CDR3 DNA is TGTGCCAGCAGTTTTACATCTGAAAAACTGTTTTTT. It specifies CASSFTSEKLFF.

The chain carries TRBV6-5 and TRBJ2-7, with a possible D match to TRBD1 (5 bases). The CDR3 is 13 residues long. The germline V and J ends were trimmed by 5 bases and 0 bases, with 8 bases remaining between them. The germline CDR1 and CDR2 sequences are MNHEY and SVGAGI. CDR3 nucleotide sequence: TGTGCCAGCAGTAAGACAGCCTCCTACGAGCAGTACTTC. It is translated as CASSKTASYEQYF.

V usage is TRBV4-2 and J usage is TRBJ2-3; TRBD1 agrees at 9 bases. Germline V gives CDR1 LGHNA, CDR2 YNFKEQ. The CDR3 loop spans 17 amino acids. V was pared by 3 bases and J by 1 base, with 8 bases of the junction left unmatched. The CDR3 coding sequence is TGTGCCAGCAGCCAGGACGACAGGGGGAGGGGCACAGATACGCAGTATTTT. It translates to CASSQDDRGRGTDTQYF.

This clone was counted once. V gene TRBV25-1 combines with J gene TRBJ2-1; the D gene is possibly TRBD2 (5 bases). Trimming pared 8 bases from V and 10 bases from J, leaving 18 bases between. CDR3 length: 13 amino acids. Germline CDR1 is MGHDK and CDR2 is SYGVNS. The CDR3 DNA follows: TGTGCCAGCGCAAACCCTGGAGAGGGCGAGCAGTTCTTC. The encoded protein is CASANPGEGEQFF.

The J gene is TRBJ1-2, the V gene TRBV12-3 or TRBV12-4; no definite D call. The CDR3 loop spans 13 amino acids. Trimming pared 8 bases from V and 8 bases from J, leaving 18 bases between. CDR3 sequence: CASGTGILRGYTF. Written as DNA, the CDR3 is TGTGCCAGCGGTACCGGGATCTTAAGGGGCTACACCTTC.

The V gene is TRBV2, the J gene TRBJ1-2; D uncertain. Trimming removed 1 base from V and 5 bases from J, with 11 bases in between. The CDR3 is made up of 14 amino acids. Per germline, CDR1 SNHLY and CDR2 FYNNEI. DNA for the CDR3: TGTGCCAGCAGTGAAGTCTCTGGCGGGTATGGCTACACCTTC. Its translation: CASSEVSGGYGYTF.